This T cell receptor beta chain comes out of a study of blood T cell repertoires in COVID-19 (dated by TCRdb to 2018 to 2021). For the study in its entirety: Samples from collaborators originated in the United States, Italy and Spain and spanned both the acute and convalescent phases of COVID-19. The material from the prospective study consisted of cDNA or gDNA derived from T cells, B-cell-depleted T cells, or PBMCs. Subjects who had been exposed to COVID-19, were actively infected with it, or had recovered from it provided the deeply sampled blood TCRbeta repertoires that made up the dataset. The repertoires were made available in a free public database intended to serve as a resource for research on the immune response to SARS-CoV-2. The samples were drawn from two sources: the first 160 participants of the ongoing ImmuneRACE study, and over 950 subjects contributed by 6 global collaborators. Sample metadata almost always included a de-identified subject ID, COVID-19 status, age in years and sex. Where available, HLA class I and class II types were taken from metadata supplied by the sample provider and were not determined by assay-based typing.

TCRbeta CDR3 regions were amplified from genomic DNA by means of the immunoSEQ Assay, a bias-controlled multiplex PCR. On the authors' methods: The number of nucleated cells in each sample was estimated by amplification of reference gene primers within the assay. To quantify the absolute abundance of each unique TCRbeta CDR3 rearrangement, sequence reads were collapsed and filtered. Productive Simpson clonality was computed per sample as the square root of Simpson's diversity index over productive rearrangements. This is the immuneACCESS table as TCRdb keeps it, with only in-frame sequences that have V and J called. A part of the clones is gone; compared with another copy, unresolved V genes explain less than half, and the rest is unexplained. V, J and clone size reflect that table, while D and trimming were determined from the DNA. Within this sample are under 200,000 clones, with about 86% of them counted one time only. Roughly 7% of the sample comes from the top ten.

Including the terminal cysteine and phenylalanine, the CDR3 comprises 14 residues. Just the 42-base CDR3 DNA is kept, in frame starting at base 1. Based on the germline V gene, the CDR1 and CDR2 sequences are SGHVS and FQNEAQ. Deletion took 5 bases off V and 3 bases off J, with a span of 13 bases between the germline ends. The research as a whole found: The amount of clinical and demographic metadata varied by source and participant and was provided uncurated.

Details on this clone: Its antigen is not yet known. Per-base quality was not reported, and no clone a single base away is much larger than it.

Whole blood was collected in K2EDTA tubes by collaborating institutions according to the institutions' own protocols. For TCRbeta analysis, collaborator samples were shipped as frozen whole blood, as isolated PBMCs, or as DNA extracted from either sample type. This TCR derives from a man in his fifties or sixties with active or convalescent COVID-19. The chain is assembled from TRBV7-8 and TRBJ1-1; TRBD1 is a possible D gene, resting on 5 matching bases. Material: peripheral blood. The DNA reads TGTGCCAGCAGCCCCATCAAAGGGGACACTGAAGCTTTCTTT. Its translation reads: CASSPIKGDTEAFF.